This T cell receptor (beta chain) stems from a study of metastatic and nonmetastatic thyroid tumors. Study details: Both malignant and benign thyroid patients supplied peripheral blood and tumor or nodule tissue samples, across which the repertoires of these patients were then compared.

The CDR3 spans 13 residues. The germline V gene has CDR1 DFQATT and CDR2 SNEGSKA (reference sequence). Prior to thyroid surgery, none of the patients had received any treatment. TCRdb reanalyzed the PCR reads with MiXCR. The sample has about 24,000 clones; around a fifth are singletons. This clone is a singleton in its sample. One end of the junction is discordant with germline, which a read error may explain. The V gene is TRBV20-1, the J gene TRBJ1-3; weak D call: TRBD1 (6 bases). The sample consisted of blood. The TCR comes from a male donor with papillary thyroid cancer or a benign thyroid nodule (not recorded which). Some clones in this sample may be carry-over from other donors' samples. The CDR3, as DNA: TGCAGTGCTAAAGACAGGATTGTAAACACCATATGTTTT. It specifies CSAKDRIVNTICF.